The 26 T cell receptor beta chains below were found in one sample sequenced in a study of blood T cell repertoires in COVID-19. Profiling relied on immunoSEQ multiplex PCR, and the TCRdb table lists in-frame clones only, not all of them. The table lists around 200,000 clones, 87% of them singletons. The sample consisted of peripheral blood. These receptors all come from a man between 60 and 70 years old who had recovered from COVID-19.

V is TRBV4-1 and J is TRBJ1-6; weak D call: TRBD1 (6 bases). The CDR3 contains 15 residues. Germline-derived CDR1 and CDR2 are MGHRA and YSYEKL. V gave up 3 bases and J gave up 7 bases, with 13 bases separating them. The CDR3 DNA is TGCGCCAGCAGCCATCCAGGACAGCTGAATTCACCCCTCCACTTT. Protein sequence: CASSHPGQLNSPLHF.

The chain carries TRBV30 and TRBJ1-2, with 9 bases identical to TRBD1. The CDR3 has 14 amino acids. Germline V CDR1 and CDR2: GTSNPN, SVGIG (reference sequence). V was clipped by 4 bases and J by 8 bases; unmatched bases: 11. CDR3 in DNA: TGTGCCTGGACCCCACAGGGGGCATCACGAGGCTACACCTTC. Protein: CAWTPQGASRGYTF.

The chain recombines TRBV4-3 with TRBJ2-3; possible D gene TRBD2, 6 bases. Germline CDR1 LGHNA, CDR2 YSLEER. Trimming removed 1 base from V and 1 base from J, with 12 bases in between. The CDR3 consists of 16 residues. CDR3: CASSQGYGSGTDTQYF. The CDR3, as DNA: TGCGCCAGCAGCCAAGGCTACGGGAGCGGCACAGATACGCAGTATTTT.

The chain links TRBV18 to TRBJ1-1; D ambiguous. Trimming stripped 0 bases from V and 0 bases from J, with 11 bases between. This CDR3 comprises 16 residues. Germline V gene sequence: CDR1 KGHSH, CDR2 LQKENI. CDR3 sequence: CASSPPTSTLNTEAFF. CDR3 sequence (DNA): TGTGCCAGCTCACCACCCACCTCTACCCTGAACACTGAAGCTTTCTTT.

This chain uses TRBV21-1 with TRBJ1-2; TRBD1 is the table's D call and was not checked against the DNA. TRBV21-1 is a recognized pseudogene. This CDR3 contains 14 residues. The CDR3 here is CASSPRDREYGYTF. The CDR3 DNA is TGTGCCAGCAGCCCTCGGGACAGGGAGTATGGCTACACCTTC.

The chain recombines TRBV7-2 with TRBJ2-1; D gene uncertain. Trimming cost V 8 bases and J 0 bases, with 8 bases left between them. This CDR3 has 13 amino acids. In germline, CDR1 is SGHTA, CDR2 FQGNSA. DNA for the CDR3: TGTGCCAGCCTACAGTTCTCCTACAATGAGCAGTTCTTC. This codes for CASLQFSYNEQFF. The complete variable domain, with remaining parts taken from reference TRBV7-2 and TRBJ2-1, reads GAGVSQSPSNKVTEKGKDVELRCDPISGHTALYWYRQSLGQGLEFLIYFQGNSAPDKSGLPSDRFSAERTGGSVSTLTIQRTQQEDSAVYLCASLQFSYNEQFFGPGTRLTVL.

This sequence joins TRBV7-9 and TRBJ2-7; TRBD1 matches 11 bases. J was trimmed by 3 bases and V by 0 bases; bases with no gene match: 4. CDR3 size: 16 residues. Germline V gene sequence: CDR1 SEHNR, CDR2 FQNEAQ (reference sequence). This chain's CDR3 is CASSLAPGQGVYEQYF. The CDR3 DNA is TGTGCCAGCAGCTTAGCGCCGGGACAGGGGGTCTACGAGCAGTACTTC.

This clone was found a few times. This chain joins TRBV27 and TRBJ1-6; D is undetermined. The V gene's germline CDR1 is MNHEY and CDR2 SMNVEV (reference sequence). The CDR3 spans 12 residues. Deletions cut 4 bases from V and 17 bases from J, with 15 bases between. CDR3 protein: CASSYNGGQVHF. Here the CDR3 DNA reads TGTGCCAGCAGTTATAATGGCGGTCAAGTCCACTTT.

The CDR3 protein is CASRGQDRYEQYF. The CDR3 region has the DNA TGTGCCAGCAGGGGGCAGGATCGTTACGAGCAGTACTTC. The chain couples TRBV27 to TRBJ2-7, with D perhaps matching TRBD1 (5 bases). Between the trimmed V and J ends, which lost 6 bases and 4 bases, there was a span of 13 bases. This CDR3 is built from 13 residues. Germline assignment: CDR1 MNHEY and CDR2 SMNVEV (reference sequence).

The V and J genes are TRBV6-6 and TRBJ1-2; D is unresolved. Germline V gene sequence: CDR1 MNHNY, CDR2 SVGAGI (reference sequence). Trimming stripped 3 bases from V and 6 bases from J, with 5 bases between. This CDR3 region has 11 residues. Here the CDR3 reads CASSYENGYTF. The CDR3 DNA reads TGTGCCAGCAGTTATGAGAATGGCTACACCTTC.

The table lists this clone with a count of one. The genes are TRBV7-2 and TRBJ2-5; D gene ambiguous. Between the trimmed V and J ends, which lost 2 bases and 5 bases, there was a span of 9 bases. CDR1 SGHTA and CDR2 FQGNSA come from the germline V gene. The CDR3 totals 13 residues. CDR3 sequence: CASSLPPGETQYF. The CDR3 nucleotides are TGTGCCAGCAGCTTACCCCCCGGGGAGACCCAGTACTTC. Together with reference TRBV7-2 and TRBJ2-5, the CDR3 gives the full variable domain: GAGVSQSPSNKVTEKGKDVELRCDPISGHTALYWYRQSLGQGLEFLIYFQGNSAPDKSGLPSDRFSAERTGGSVSTLTIQRTQQEDSAVYLCASSLPPGETQYFGPGTRLLVL.

The chain has TRBV19 and TRBJ2-7, with 7 positions matching TRBD2. The V segment lost 8 bases and the J segment 1 base; nucleotides outside the gene matches: 11. Per the germline V gene, CDR1 is LNHDA and CDR2 is SQIVND (reference sequence). There are 15 residues in the CDR3. This chain's CDR3 is CASSMQGGDSYEQYF. Here the CDR3 DNA reads TGTGCCAGTTCGATGCAGGGAGGGGATTCCTACGAGCAGTACTTC.

This rearrangement joins TRBV27 to TRBJ1-5, with D possibly TRBD1 on 6 matching bases. V was cut by 2 bases and J by 6 bases, with 11 bases left in between. CDR3 length: 14 residues. CDR1 and CDR2 from the germline V gene are MNHEY and SMNVEV (reference sequence). The CDR3 DNA is TGTGCCAGCAGTTTAAAACAGGGCCGTCAGCCCCAGCATTTT. Amino acids: CASSLKQGRQPQHF.

The chain has TRBV6-1 and TRBJ1-2, with D uncertain. The CDR3 loop spans 13 amino acids. From germline, CDR1 is MNHNS and CDR2 SASEGT. The ends were cut back, 3 bases at V and 6 bases at J, with 11 bases in the middle. CDR3 loop: CASSERRGNGYTF. The CDR3 region has the DNA TGTGCCAGCAGTGAGCGACGGGGAAATGGCTACACCTTC.

This rearrangement joins TRBV5-1 to TRBJ2-1; D perhaps matches TRBD2 (6 bases). The V end lost 4 bases, the J end lost 4 bases, and 15 bases lay between the germline ends. The CDR3 is 15 residues long. CDR1 is SGHRS and CDR2 is YFSETQ in the germline V gene. The CDR3 DNA reads as TGCGCCAGCAGCATCACTAGCAACTCGTACAATGAGCAGTTCTTC. Translated, it gives CASSITSNSYNEQFF. Full variable domain (missing parts from reference TRBV5-1 and TRBJ2-1): KAGVTQTPRYLIKTRGQQVTLSCSPISGHRSVSWYQQTPGQGLQFLFEYFSETQRNKGNFPGRFSGRQFSNSRSEMNVSTLELGDSALYLCASSITSNSYNEQFFGPGTRLTVL.

V and J are TRBV5-1 and TRBJ2-3; TRBD2 is a possible D gene (6 bases). V was pared by 4 bases and J by 3 bases, with 18 bases between. The CDR3 runs 16 residues. CDR1 SGHRS and CDR2 YFSETQ come from the germline V gene. DNA of the CDR3: TGCGCCAGCAGCATCGGAGGGTCGGCGGAAACAGATACGCAGTATTTT. Translating gives CASSIGGSAETDTQYF.

This clone has at least ten counts. This chain links TRBV28 with TRBJ1-1; 7 nucleotides align to TRBD1. CDR3 size: 17 residues. Germline V lookup: CDR1 MDHEN, CDR2 SYDVKM. V lost 4 bases, J lost 0 bases, and 11 bases stayed unmatched. The CDR3: CASSSPSTGVLNTEAFF. CDR3 nucleotides: TGTGCCAGCAGTTCACCCTCCACAGGGGTCCTGAACACTGAAGCTTTCTTT.

The rearrangement uses TRBV2 and TRBJ2-3; D may be TRBD1 (5 bases). From germline, CDR1 is SNHLY and CDR2 FYNNEI. This CDR3 is built from 15 residues. V was cut by 6 bases and J by 3 bases, with 16 bases left in between. The CDR3: CASRSQLTETDTQYF. As DNA, the CDR3 is TGTGCCAGCAGGAGCCAGTTGACAGAAACAGATACGCAGTATTTT.

This chain joins TRBV28 and TRBJ1-3; D is unresolved. Trimming removed 7 bases at V and 4 bases at J, with 17 bases between. Germline lookup yields CDR1 MDHEN and CDR2 SYDVKM. There are 15 residues in the CDR3. Here the CDR3 reads CASTASFHSGNTIYF. The CDR3 DNA is TGTGCCAGCACGGCCTCGTTCCATAGCGGAAACACCATATATTTT.

A single count supports this clone. This chain connects TRBV13 to TRBJ1-4; 7 bases agree with TRBD1. J was trimmed by 5 bases and V by 3 bases; bases with no gene match: 3. CDR3 length: 14 residues. Germline CDR1 reads PRHDT; CDR2 reads FYEKMQ (reference sequence). The CDR3 region is CASSLGQTNEKLFF. In DNA form, the CDR3 reads TGTGCCAGCAGCTTGGGACAGACAAATGAAAAACTGTTTTTT.

The chain links TRBV9 to TRBJ2-2, with TRBD2 identical over 9 bases. J gave up 5 bases and V 0 bases, and 11 bases lay outside the gene matches. CDR3 size: 18 residues. CDR1 and CDR2 from the germline V gene are SGDLS and YYNGEE. The DNA of the CDR3 is TGTGCCAGCAGCGTAGGGGCGAGCGGGAGGCCCGGAACCGGGGAGCTGTTTTTT. It is translated as CASSVGASGRPGTGELFF. The full variable domain, in which reference TRBV9 and TRBJ2-2 provide the parts outside the CDR3, is DSGVTQTPKHLITATGQRVTLRCSPRSGDLSVYWYQQSLDQGLQFLIQYYNGEERAKGNILERFSAQQFPDLHSELNLSSLELGDSALYFCASSVGASGRPGTGELFFGEGSRLTVL.

J is TRBJ2-2 and V is TRBV28; 8 nucleotides align to TRBD2. Germline CDR1 is MDHEN and CDR2 is SYDVKM. This CDR3 has 15 residues. V trimming: 5 bases; J trimming: 5 bases; junction bases outside the gene matches: 7. The CDR3 DNA sequence: TGTGCCAGCAGTATAGCGGGACCCCTTACCGGGGAGCTGTTTTTT. Translation: CASSIAGPLTGELFF.

The chain joins TRBV18 to TRBJ1-3; D gene uncertain. V was trimmed by 5 bases and J by 4 bases, leaving 18 bases between them. Germline V gives CDR1 KGHSH, CDR2 LQKENI. The CDR3 covers 16 residues. The CDR3 reads CASSTAARSGGNTIYF. The CDR3, as DNA: TGTGCCAGCTCAACGGCGGCAAGATCCGGAGGAAACACCATATATTTT.

The chain employs TRBV15 and TRBJ2-1; perhaps TRBD1 as D (6 bases). The V gene lost 2 bases and the J gene lost 1 base, with 15 bases spanning the gap. Looked up from germline, CDR1 is LNHNV and CDR2 is YYDKDF (reference sequence). The CDR3 sequence is 17 residues long. CDR3 nucleotides: TGTGCCACCAGCAGAACCGCAACAGGGAAGTCCTACAATGAGCAGTTCTTC. Translating gives CATSRTATGKSYNEQFF.

V is TRBV4-2 and J is TRBJ1-1; 8 nucleotides align to TRBD1. Germline V gene sequence: CDR1 LGHNA, CDR2 YNFKEQ. With 4 bases clipped from V and 1 base from J, the junction kept 5 bases outside the gene matches. The CDR3 spans 15 residues. For the CDR3, the DNA is TGTGCCAGCAGCCCCCAGGGGGCTTCGAACACTGAAGCTTTCTTT. Amino acid sequence: CASSPQGASNTEAFF.

The chain recombines TRBV11-1 with TRBJ2-3; TRBD2 matches at 8 bases. Germline V CDR1 and CDR2: SGHAT, FQDESV (reference sequence). This CDR3 is 15 amino acids long. The trim removed 3 bases at V and 2 bases at J, leaving 4 bases unmatched. The CDR3 DNA reads as TGTGCCAGCAGCTTGTTAGCGGGGCCCACAGATACGCAGTATTTT. Its translation: CASSLLAGPTDTQYF. The full variable domain, in which reference TRBV11-1 and TRBJ2-3 provide the parts outside the CDR3, is EAEVAQSPRYKITEKSQAVAFWCDPISGHATLYWYRQILGQGPELLVQFQDESVVDDSQLPKDRFSAERLKGVDSTLKIQPAELGDSAMYLCASSLLAGPTDTQYFGPGTRLTVL.